One sample yielded the 28 T cell receptor beta chains listed below, sequenced in a study of cytomegalovirus exposure and HLA in healthy donors. Researchers ran the PCR with 60 Vbeta and 13 Jbeta primers. Profiling relied on immunoSEQ multiplex PCR, and the TCRdb table lists in-frame clones only, not all of them. The repertoire consists of more than 65,000 clones, with roughly 80% occurring once and the leading ten covering about 3.1%. The sequencing sample was made of PBMCs. These receptors were obtained from a man aged 40-49 years in good health and CMV-seronegative.

The chain employs TRBV25-1 and TRBJ2-5; 7 bases are a match to TRBD2. The length of the CDR3 is 15 residues. Germline V gene sequence: CDR1 MGHDK, CDR2 SYGVNS. V was pared by 6 bases and J by 3 bases, with 10 bases of the junction left unmatched. This chain's CDR3 is CASSPRSGEKETQYF. The CDR3 DNA reads as TGTGCCAGCAGCCCACGGAGCGGGGAGAAAGAGACCCAGTACTTC.

J is TRBJ1-1 and V is TRBV7-3, with TRBD1 as a possible D gene (6 bases). The germline V gene encodes CDR1 SGHTA and CDR2 FQGTGA. V lost 2 bases, J lost 1 base, and 8 bases lay in between. The CDR3 is made up of 14 amino acids. CDR3 coding DNA: TGTGCCAGCAGCTTACAGGGGCCGAACACTGAAGCTTTCTTT. Its translation is CASSLQGPNTEAFF. The entire variable domain, with the rest obtained from reference TRBV7-3 and TRBJ1-1, is as follows: GAGVSQTPSNKVTEKGKYVELRCDPISGHTALYWYRQSLGQGPEFLIYFQGTGAADDSGLPNDRFFAVRPEGSVSTLKIQRTERGDSAVYLCASSLQGPNTEAFFGQGTRLTVV.

This clone was seen only a few times. The chain uses TRBV9 and TRBJ1-1; D unclear. From germline, CDR1 is SGDLS and CDR2 YYNGEE. V lost 0 bases to trimming and J lost 7 bases, with 16 bases between them. CDR3 length equals 15 residues. CDR3 protein: CASSVDNLVGSEAFF. The CDR3 bases are TGTGCCAGCAGCGTAGATAATTTGGTTGGCAGTGAAGCTTTCTTT. The full variable domain, with the rest looked up from reference TRBV9 and TRBJ1-1, is DSGVTQTPKHLITATGQRVTLRCSPRSGDLSVYWYQQSLDQGLQFLIQYYNGEERAKGNILERFSAQQFPDLHSELNLSSLELGDSALYFCASSVDNLVGSEAFFGQGTRLTVV.

The genes are TRBV19 and TRBJ1-2; D possibly corresponds to TRBD1 (6 bases). Germline V CDR1 and CDR2: LNHDA, SQIVND (reference sequence). The CDR3 length is 15 residues. Trimming removed 4 bases at V and 0 bases at J, with 12 bases between. CDR3 region: CASSSRTATNYGYTF. As DNA, the CDR3 is TGTGCCAGTAGTAGTAGGACAGCCACTAACTATGGCTACACCTTC.

The V call is TRBV30, the J call TRBJ1-2; D is possibly TRBD1 (5 bases). The CDR3 runs 14 residues. V was trimmed by 3 bases and J by 7 bases, leaving 18 bases between them. Germline V gene sequence: CDR1 GTSNPN, CDR2 SVGIG (reference sequence). CDR3 DNA sequence: TGTGCCTGGAGCGGGCGCGGGGGGATATTTGGCTACACCTTC. Protein product: CAWSGRGGIFGYTF. The variable domain in full, completed from reference TRBV30 and TRBJ1-2, reads SQTIHQWPATLVQPVGSPLSLECTVEGTSNPNLYWYRQAAGRGLQLLFYSVGIGQISSEVPQNLSASRPQDRQFILSSKKLLLSDSGFYLCAWSGRGGIFGYTFGSGTRLTVV.

DNA for the CDR3: TGCGCCAGCAGCCCCTGGACAGGGCGCTCTGGGGCCAACGTCCTGACTTTC. It is translated as CASSPWTGRSGANVLTF. The chain recombines TRBV5-1 with TRBJ2-6, with 8 bases lining up with TRBD1. The length of the CDR3 is 17 residues. V shed 4 bases and J 0 bases; nucleotides not matched to a gene: 6. Per germline, CDR1 SGHRS and CDR2 YFSETQ.

The V call is TRBV4-1, the J call TRBJ2-5, with TRBD1 as a possible D gene (6 bases). Germline V gene sequence: CDR1 MGHRA, CDR2 YSYEKL. CDR3 length equals 15 residues. The V gene lost 1 base and the J gene lost 5 bases, with 14 bases spanning the gap. This CDR3 is CASSQGDNFGETQYF. The CDR3 DNA reads TGCGCCAGCAGCCAAGGGGACAACTTTGGGGAGACCCAGTACTTC.

J is TRBJ2-1 and V is TRBV5-1, with unresolved D. The CDR3 spans 13 residues. Germline lookup yields CDR1 SGHRS and CDR2 YFSETQ. The V end lost 0 bases, the J end lost 4 bases, and 5 bases lay between the germline ends. The CDR3 region is CASSLELYNEQFF. CDR3 nucleotide sequence: TGCGCCAGCAGCTTGGAACTGTACAATGAGCAGTTCTTC.

J is TRBJ1-1 and V is TRBV11-2; TRBD1 agrees at 8 bases. Trimming took 2 bases from V and 11 from J; bases not matched to a gene: 4. Germline V gene data show CDR1 as SGHAT and CDR2 as FQNNGV. This CDR3 is built from 12 residues. The CDR3: CASSLHRGRAFF. CDR3 sequence (DNA): TGTGCCAGCAGCTTACACAGGGGGAGGGCTTTCTTT.

The CDR3 nucleotides read TGTGCCAGCAGTCGGGGAAACACCGGGGAGCTGTTTTTT. Translated: CASSRGNTGELFF. The chain is built from TRBV2 and TRBJ2-2, with a possible D match to TRBD2 (5 bases). V shed 5 bases and J shed 2 bases, with 6 bases lying between them. The V gene's germline CDR1 is SNHLY and CDR2 FYNNEI. This CDR3 contains 13 residues.

The chain recombines TRBV5-1 with TRBJ1-1; D remains unclear. CDR1 and CDR2 (germline): SGHRS, YFSETQ. CDR3 length: 14 residues. V lost 1 base to trimming and J lost 2 bases, with 9 bases between them. The CDR3, as DNA: TGCGCCAGCAGCTTGCGGCTAGGTAACACTGAAGCTTTCTTT. Its translation is CASSLRLGNTEAFF.

V usage is TRBV7-7 and J usage is TRBJ2-5; D may be TRBD1 (6 bases). V gave up 2 bases and J gave up 2 bases, with 9 bases separating them. The CDR3 is 14 residues long. The germline V gene has CDR1 SSHAT and CDR2 FNYEAQ (reference sequence). CDR3 amino acids: CASSLLGQQETQYF. In DNA form, the CDR3 reads TGTGCCAGCAGCTTATTGGGACAACAAGAGACCCAGTACTTC.

The chain employs TRBV11-2 and TRBJ2-2; 8 positions match TRBD1. The CDR3 contains 14 residues. Germline trimming cut 2 bases from V and 7 bases from J; bases unmatched to any gene: 3. CDR1 and CDR2 (germline): SGHAT, FQNNGV. Here the CDR3 reads CASSLQGAYGELFF. The DNA of the CDR3 is TGTGCCAGCAGCTTACAGGGGGCCTACGGGGAGCTGTTTTTT.

This chain uses TRBV5-3 with TRBJ1-5; 7 bases map to TRBD1. TRBV5-3 belongs to the ORF category, with a function that is uncertain. This CDR3 comprises 17 residues. Germline trimming cut 0 bases from V and 0 bases from J; bases unmatched to any gene: 6. The CDR3 region has the DNA TGTGCCAGAAGCTTGGCTAACACAGGGGATAGCAATCAGCCCCAGCATTTT. It specifies CARSLANTGDSNQPQHF.

J is TRBJ1-4 and V is TRBV4-1, with TRBD1 as a possible D gene (5 bases). The germline V gene encodes CDR1 MGHRA and CDR2 YSYEKL. This CDR3 has 16 residues. V lost 0 bases and J 2 bases, leaving 10 bases between the germline ends. The DNA of the CDR3 is TGCGCCAGCAGCCAAGACCTAGGGGCCACTAATGAAAAACTGTTTTTT. Translation gives CASSQDLGATNEKLFF.

This chain connects TRBV6-6 to TRBJ2-7; the D gene is possibly TRBD2 (6 bases). Germline CDR1 reads MNHNY; CDR2 reads SVGAGI (reference sequence). Trimming stripped 3 bases from V and 6 bases from J, with 21 bases between. There are 16 residues in the CDR3. The CDR3 DNA reads TGTGCCAGCAGTTATGGATCGGGGGTGACCAGGCGCGAGCAGTACTTC. Protein: CASSYGSGVTRREQYF.

This chain joins TRBV9 and TRBJ2-3; TRBD2 agrees at 10 bases. There are 19 residues in the CDR3. CDR1 is SGDLS, CDR2 YYNGEE, per germline. Unmatched junction bases numbered 11, after V lost 0 bases and J lost 1 base. The CDR3 DNA reads as TGTGCCAGCAGCGTAGAAGGCAGCGGGGGGGCTGGGGGCACAGATACGCAGTATTTT. Its protein product is CASSVEGSGGAGGTDTQYF.

The CDR3 reads CASSLQNSNSPLHF. CDR3 DNA sequence: TGCGCCAGCAGCCTACAGAATTCCAATTCACCCCTCCACTTT. The V call is TRBV5-1, the J call TRBJ1-6; D is unclear. CDR1 SGHRS and CDR2 YFSETQ come from the germline V gene. V lost 4 bases to trimming and J lost 7 bases, with 12 bases between them. The CDR3 length is 14 residues.

The chain recombines TRBV2 with TRBJ1-3, with 7 bases lining up with TRBD1. CDR3 size: 15 residues. Germline lookup yields CDR1 SNHLY and CDR2 FYNNEI. The V gene end was trimmed by 5 bases and the J gene end by 0 bases; junction bases not matched to a gene: 4. CDR3 bases: TGTGCCAGCAGTCTTGACAGGGACTCTGGAAACACCATATATTTT. Amino acids: CASSLDRDSGNTIYF.

This CDR3 is CACHRGGQETQYF. The CDR3 nucleotides read TGTGCCTGCCACAGGGGGGGGCAAGAGACCCAGTACTTC. The chain uses TRBV6-1 and TRBJ2-5, with TRBD1 as a possible D gene (8 bases). The germline CDR1 and CDR2 sequences are MNHNS and SASEGT. The V and J ends lost 11 bases and 2 bases respectively, with 15 bases between them. The CDR3 is 13 amino acids.

The rearrangement uses TRBV6-5 and TRBJ2-1; TRBD1 matches at 7 bases. Germline V gene sequence: CDR1 MNHEY, CDR2 SVGAGI. Losses at the gene ends were 2 bases for V and 5 bases for J; bases not matched to a gene: 3. The CDR3 runs to 14 residues. The DNA of the CDR3 is TGTGCCAGCAGTTACGGACAGGTTCACAATGAGCAGTTCTTC. This translates into CASSYGQVHNEQFF.

In this sample, this clone turned up once. J is TRBJ1-6 and V is TRBV10-2; D is ambiguous. Germline lookup yields CDR1 WSHSY and CDR2 SAAADI. The CDR3 covers 11 residues. V lost 7 bases and J lost 5, with 3 bases in between. DNA of the CDR3: TGCGCCAGCACCAATAATTCACCCCTCCACTTT. It translates to CASTNNSPLHF.

This sequence joins TRBV6-5 and TRBJ1-4; D may be TRBD1 (5 bases). The CDR3 spans 14 residues. V lost 2 bases and J lost 8, with 12 bases in between. Per germline, CDR1 MNHEY and CDR2 SVGAGI. In nucleotides, the CDR3 is TGTGCCAGCAGTTACGGCGAGGGACTCGAAAAACTGTTTTTT. This encodes CASSYGEGLEKLFF.

This chain connects TRBV18 to TRBJ1-1, with TRBD1 as a possible D gene (5 bases). Looked up from germline, CDR1 is KGHSH and CDR2 is LQKENI. The CDR3 consists of 14 residues. The V gene lost 2 bases and the J gene lost 1 base, with 8 bases spanning the gap. CDR3 sequence reads: CASSPRQQNTEAFF. The CDR3 nucleotides are TGTGCCAGCTCACCAAGACAGCAGAACACTGAAGCTTTCTTT.

The chain is built from TRBV4-3 and TRBJ1-2; TRBD1 matches at 10 bases. With 0 bases clipped from V and 4 bases from J, the junction kept 11 bases outside the gene matches. Germline assignment: CDR1 LGHNA and CDR2 YSLEER. The CDR3 runs to 18 residues. The CDR3 reads CASSQELRTGGGGYGYTF. The CDR3 DNA reads as TGCGCCAGCAGCCAAGAACTCCGGACAGGGGGAGGCGGCTATGGCTACACCTTC.

This chain links TRBV7-3 with TRBJ1-2, with D maybe TRBD1 (5 bases). Trimming cost V 1 base and J 6 bases, with 18 bases left between them. Germline-derived CDR1 and CDR2 are SGHTA and FQGTGA. The CDR3 has 16 amino acids. CDR3: CASSLNPSVAGNGYTF. As DNA, the CDR3 is TGTGCCAGCAGCTTAAACCCCTCCGTCGCAGGGAATGGCTACACCTTC.

The CDR3 protein is CASSLPPLLAGARNTQYF. CDR3 coding DNA: TGCGCCAGCAGCCTCCCGCCCCTACTGGCGGGGGCTCGAAATACGCAGTATTTT. V usage is TRBV4-3 and J usage is TRBJ2-3; possibly TRBD2 for D (7 bases). Germline values: CDR1 LGHNA, CDR2 YSLEER. The CDR3 covers 18 residues. V lost 4 bases and J lost 7, with 27 bases in between.

The J gene is TRBJ2-5, the V gene TRBV7-2; maybe TRBD2 (7 bases). CDR1 and CDR2 from the germline V gene are SGHTA and FQGNSA. The V gene lost 4 bases and the J gene lost 5 bases, with 11 bases spanning the gap. The CDR3 is made up of 13 amino acids. CDR3 sequence reads: CASSWGGPETQYF. In DNA, the CDR3 is TGTGCCAGCAGCTGGGGGGGGCCGGAGACCCAGTACTTC.